This T cell receptor beta chain was captured in a study of T cell responses to AZD1222 COVID-19 vaccine. On this clone itself: Its antigen is not known.

Sequencing was performed with immunoSEQ multiplex PCR; in TCRdb, only in-frame clones are kept and a portion is missing. This sample has about 150,000 clones; over 75% occur once, and the top ten carry roughly 3.1%. Germline CDR1 LNHDA, CDR2 SQIVND (reference sequence). Trimming pared 6 bases from V and 0 bases from J, leaving 3 bases between. The CDR3 covers 13 residues. Study observations and caveats: Baseline seropositivity characterized only a handful of AZD1222 recipients.

The chain couples TRBV19 to TRBJ1-6; D uncertain. Sequencing used peripheral blood, obtained 28 days after the second AZD1222 dose. The clonotype was recovered from an adult who received the AZD1222 COVID-19 vaccine. The CDR3 sequence is CASRDSYNSPLHF. The CDR3 DNA follows: TGTGCCAGTAGAGACTCCTATAATTCACCCCTCCACTTT.